This note documents a single TCR beta chain sequence. It has no known antigen specificity. Per-nucleotide qualities are absent, and no much larger clonotype sits a single base away. TCR beta CDR3 regions were amplified from RNA transcripts. A first-round RT-PCR of the TCR CDR3 used the HTBI primer set with the Qiagen OneStep RT-PCR kit. Libraries were constructed in a second round of multiplex PCR, after which size selection and purification were carried out. The libraries were sequenced on an Illumina HiSeq2000 using paired-end 100 bp reads. In the paper's pipeline: SOAPnuke was used to process the raw data, removing reads that contained adapters or uncalled bases, had a mean Phred below 15, or lacked an exact match to the constant primer or identifier. High-quality paired reads were merged with COPE v1.2.5, and unique nucleotide sequences were defined as clonotypes. MiTCR v1.1 was used to align the clonotypes against IMGT TRBV, TRBD and TRBJ reference segments. The analysis included only V-J combinations with a frequency above 0.0001, which together covered approximately 99% of the repertoires. The TCS score was defined as F50 (clonal expansion) divided by E x V (chaos), with BLOSUM62-based TCRdist calculated between CDR3 peptides within each V-J. Welch's t-statistics and random forest reduced fewer than 600 V-J features to 13, which were used in a naive Bayes classifier (R e1071). Thyroid-blood repertoire similarity was quantified with the Morisita-Horn index. The public reads were reanalyzed by TCRdb: fastp trimming at Q25, MiXCR alignment, in-frame beta chains only. For every CDR3 protein sequence, its rows merge into one entry that carries the most common genes and DNA. TCRdb, not the authors, supplied the V and J calls. The sample table contains around 620,000 distinct CDR3 sequences; only one count was recorded for around 42% of them. 19% of the sample belongs to the ten largest clones.

The study excluded patients with uncontrolled infections, other autoimmune diseases, pregnancy or lactation. Diagnoses were established on the basis of clinical symptoms, serum thyroxine and TRAb, thyroid ultrasound, and orbital computed tomography. Trizol reagent was used to extract total RNA, and RNA quality was then checked on an Agilent 2100 Bioanalyzer. The data derive from a study of T cells in Graves' hyperthyroidism and ophthalmopathy (dated by TCRdb to the late 2010s). For the study in its entirety: To identify TCR V-J signatures that set the groups apart, the researchers used a discovery cohort of about a hundred patients, made up of 40 to 45 with Graves' ophthalmopathy and 57 with stable Graves' hyperthyroidism. The study also compared thyroid tissue and blood T-cell repertoires from about six Graves' hyperthyroidism patients. Once sampling was done, hyperthyroidism patients were given methimazole at a starting dose of 30 mg daily, whereas ophthalmopathy patients were given high-dose intravenous methylprednisolone. The roughly 91 discovery patients were randomly split 7:3 into training and test sets. The paper describes TCR Vbeta CDR3 sequencing of more than 120 peripheral blood samples, made up of roughly 45 ophthalmopathy patients, roughly 72 hyperthyroidism patients and some 17 progressor patients. An independent validation cohort of under 20 hyperthyroidism patients and over 15 patients who later progressed to ophthalmopathy tested prospective prediction of ophthalmopathy.

The V and J ends are trimmed by 6 bases and 2 bases, leaving 13 bases between them. Via the germline V gene, CDR1 is SQVTM and CDR2 ANQGSEA. The CDR3 measures 13 amino acids from cysteine to phenylalanine. The only DNA kept is the CDR3, 39 bases in frame from the first base. What the work shows at the level of the full study, not this receptor alone: Sample size was not statistically predetermined, and investigators were not blinded to group allocation. Ophthalmopathy was separated from stable hyperthyroidism by a 13 V-J signature model, with just over 85% sensitivity and about 81% specificity obtained in cross-validation and 80%/75% obtained in testing. Most expanded thyroid clonotypes (frequency above 0.001) were also detected in blood, a finding suggesting that blood repertoires may reflect thyroid immune responses. In validation, the model predicted progression to ophthalmopathy with 60% to 71% sensitivity and about 73% specificity, a median of about 6 months before onset.

This receptor was taken from an adult woman with Graves' disease, either hyperthyroidism or ophthalmopathy (not recorded which). The sequence links TRBV29-1 to TRBJ2-5; a tentative D match to TRBD1 spans 5 bases. Sequenced material: peripheral blood or thyroid tissue (not recorded which). CDR3 sequence: CSVLQVYQETQYF. The nucleotides read TGCAGCGTACTACAGGTTTATCAAGAGACCCAGTACTTC.